The next 11 T cell receptor beta chains were all read from a single sample in a study of OX40 agonist ivuxolimab in advanced cancers. This table comes from immunoSEQ multiplex PCR, and its TCRdb copy is limited to in-frame clones, with some not included. The sample comprises approximately 51,000 clones, 60% to 80% of which are singletons, and under 2.5% rests with the top ten. This sample comprised CD4+ or CD8+ T cells sorted from blood, obtained in a trial of the OX40 agonist ivuxolimab. These TCRs come from an adult with an advanced solid tumor such as melanoma, head and neck, liver or kidney cancer.

The chain carries TRBV9 and TRBJ2-3; 16 bases align to TRBD2. Trimming took 3 bases from V and 4 from J; bases not matched to a gene: 8. The CDR3 runs to 18 residues. Per germline, CDR1 SGDLS and CDR2 YYNGEE. This chain's CDR3 is CASSEGLAGGLSADTQYF. The DNA of the CDR3 is TGTGCCAGCAGCGAGGGACTAGCGGGAGGGTTATCGGCAGATACGCAGTATTTT. The whole variable domain, remainder taken from reference TRBV9 and TRBJ2-3, is DSGVTQTPKHLITATGQRVTLRCSPRSGDLSVYWYQQSLDQGLQFLIQYYNGEERAKGNILERFSAQQFPDLHSELNLSSLELGDSALYFCASSEGLAGGLSADTQYFGPGTRLTVL.

The chain employs TRBV19 and TRBJ1-2; 9 nucleotides line up with TRBD1. CDR1 is LNHDA, CDR2 SQIVND, per germline (reference sequence). This CDR3 has 16 amino acids. V lost 5 bases, J lost 6 bases, and 13 bases stayed unmatched. The CDR3 protein is CASSFLPRDRVNGYTF. The CDR3, as DNA: TGTGCCAGTAGTTTCCTTCCACGGGACAGGGTCAATGGCTACACCTTC.

V usage is TRBV28 and J usage is TRBJ1-1; D remains unclear. Germline V gene lookup returns CDR1 MDHEN and CDR2 SYDVKM. The CDR3 spans 16 residues. Trimming left V 8 bases short and J 4 bases short, with 23 bases between. The CDR3 protein is CASPSSRRLGITEAFF. CDR3 bases: TGTGCCAGCCCCTCTTCTAGGCGTCTGGGTATCACTGAAGCTTTCTTT.

The chain joins TRBV5-6 to TRBJ1-4, with 8 bases that match TRBD1. The CDR3 is 14 amino acids. J lost 8 bases, V lost 2 bases, and 5 bases had no gene match. Germline lookup yields CDR1 SGHDT and CDR2 YYEEEE. In DNA, the CDR3 is TGTGCCAGCAGCTTCGACAGGGGTTTGGAAAAACTGTTTTTT. As protein: CASSFDRGLEKLFF.

The chain joins TRBV6-6 to TRBJ1-2; D is undetermined. The CDR3 has 16 residues. V was trimmed by 4 bases and J by 8 bases, leaving 23 bases between them. Germline loops: CDR1 MNHNY, CDR2 SVGAGI (reference sequence). The CDR3 here is CASSSPTGFGRRGYTF. CDR3 nucleotides: TGTGCCAGCAGTTCTCCCACCGGCTTCGGGAGAAGGGGCTACACCTTC.

The rearrangement links TRBV11-2 to TRBJ1-1, with unresolved D. The CDR3 consists of 15 residues. The germline gives CDR1 SGHAT, CDR2 FQNNGV. The V end lost 3 bases, the J end lost 4 bases, and 15 bases lay between the germline ends. The CDR3 sequence: CASSLGGTVGTEAFF. As DNA, the CDR3 is TGTGCCAGCAGCTTGGGAGGAACGGTGGGCACTGAAGCTTTCTTT.

The chain is built from TRBV5-1 and TRBJ2-7; D is perhaps TRBD2 (6 bases). CDR3 length equals 15 residues. The germline V and J ends were trimmed by 0 bases and 2 bases, with 12 bases remaining between them. Germline loops: CDR1 SGHRS, CDR2 YFSETQ. This CDR3 reads CASSLGGTSAYEQYF. DNA of the CDR3: TGCGCCAGCAGCTTGGGGGGGACTTCCGCCTACGAGCAGTACTTC. Supplemented by reference TRBV5-1 and TRBJ2-7, the full variable domain reads KAGVTQTPRYLIKTRGQQVTLSCSPISGHRSVSWYQQTPGQGLQFLFEYFSETQRNKGNFPGRFSGRQFSNSRSEMNVSTLELGDSALYLCASSLGGTSAYEQYFGPGTRLTVT.

This chain uses TRBV5-1 with TRBJ2-1; TRBD2 is a possible D gene (7 bases). V lost 0 bases, J lost 5 bases, and 9 bases lay in between. Germline-derived CDR1 and CDR2 are SGHRS and YFSETQ. This CDR3 has 14 residues. The chain's CDR3 is CASSLVGGDNEQFF. In nucleotides, the CDR3 is TGCGCCAGCAGCTTGGTAGGGGGGGACAATGAGCAGTTCTTC.

The chain links TRBV5-4 to TRBJ1-2; TRBD1 matches 7 bases. The ends lost 4 bases at V and 3 bases at J; junction bases unmatched: 12. From germline, CDR1 is SGHNT and CDR2 YYREEE (reference sequence). The CDR3 sequence is 16 residues long. The CDR3 DNA follows: TGTGCCAGCAGCGAAATAAACAGGGGTTATGACTATGGCTACACCTTC. Translated, it gives CASSEINRGYDYGYTF.

This clone was detected once. This chain uses TRBV6-1 with TRBJ2-7; D remains ambiguous. The CDR3 runs to 12 residues. Germline V gives CDR1 MNHNS, CDR2 SASEGT. With 7 bases removed from V and 2 bases from J, the gap between germline ends came to 9 bases. CDR3 in amino acids: CASTGVPYEQYF. The DNA for the CDR3 is TGTGCCAGCACTGGGGTACCCTACGAGCAGTACTTC.

The chain links TRBV5-1 to TRBJ2-5; D ambiguous. The CDR3 loop spans 12 amino acids. V lost 3 bases to trimming and J lost 1 base, with 4 bases between them. The germline CDR1 and CDR2 sequences are SGHRS and YFSETQ. This chain's CDR3 is CASSSFQETQYF. DNA of the CDR3: TGCGCCAGCAGCTCCTTCCAAGAGACCCAGTACTTC. The variable domain in full, with the rest retrieved from reference TRBV5-1 and TRBJ2-5, is KAGVTQTPRYLIKTRGQQVTLSCSPISGHRSVSWYQQTPGQGLQFLFEYFSETQRNKGNFPGRFSGRQFSNSRSEMNVSTLELGDSALYLCASSSFQETQYFGPGTRLLVL.